The 11 T cell receptor beta chains presented below share a single source sample, sequenced in a study of blood T cell repertoires in COVID-19 (TCRdb year 2020). Libraries were constructed by the immunoSEQ multiplex PCR assay. TCRdb retrieved this table from immuneACCESS and kept in-frame rearrangements only. Not all clones are present; in checked studies, unresolved V genes account for under half, and no reason is known for the remainder. Recorded for this sample are roughly 430,000 clones; roughly 88% of them occurred a single time. Of the sample, 2% to 2.5% falls within the top ten clones. Sequences were obtained from PBMCs or T cells enriched from blood (not recorded which). The receptors were gathered from a woman aged 40 to 50 with acute COVID-19.

V is TRBV11-2 and J is TRBJ2-7; possible D gene TRBD2, 6 bases. CDR3 length: 14 amino acids. In germline, CDR1 is SGHAT, CDR2 FQNNGV. V gave up 0 bases and J gave up 1 base, with 7 bases separating them. CDR3 DNA: TGTGCCAGCAGCTTAGACGGGAGTTCCTACGAGCAGTACTTC. Translated: CASSLDGSSYEQYF.

The chain carries TRBV7-2 and TRBJ2-5, with 10 bases fitting TRBD2. V lost 3 bases, J lost 4 bases, and 8 bases stayed unmatched. The CDR3 is 16 residues long. Per germline, CDR1 SGHTA and CDR2 FQGNSA. The CDR3: CASSFPGTSVSETQYF. The CDR3, as DNA: TGTGCCAGCAGCTTCCCCGGGACTAGCGTCTCAGAGACCCAGTACTTC.

The chain uses TRBV6-5 and TRBJ1-5, with no clear D. This CDR3 is built from 14 residues. Trimming took off 2 bases at V and 4 bases at J, with 9 bases between the two ends. Germline loops: CDR1 MNHEY, CDR2 SVGAGI. The CDR3 nucleotides read TGTGCCAGCAGTTACAAAACGGTAAATCAGCCCCAGCATTTT. As protein: CASSYKTVNQPQHF.

The chain combines TRBV7-9 with TRBJ2-7; TRBD1 agrees at 9 bases. The CDR3 runs 16 residues. Germline V gene lookup returns CDR1 SEHNR and CDR2 FQNEAQ (reference sequence). The junction had 8 bases not matched to a gene; V was cut back by 5 bases and J by 0 bases. CDR3 DNA: TGTGCCAGCAGCAACACCGGGACAGGGAGCTCCTACGAGCAGTACTTC. It specifies CASSNTGTGSSYEQYF. The full variable domain, its missing parts supplied by reference TRBV7-9 and TRBJ2-7, is DTGVSQNPRHKITKRGQNVTFRCDPISEHNRLYWYRQTLGQGPEFLTYFQNEAQLEKSRLLSDRFSAERPKGSFSTLEIQRTEQGDSAMYLCASSNTGTGSSYEQYFGPGTRLTVT.

The V gene is TRBV29-1, the J gene TRBJ2-7; possible D gene TRBD1, 6 bases. V lost 4 bases and J lost 1, with 11 bases in between. CDR1 is SQVTM and CDR2 is ANQGSEA in the germline V gene. This CDR3 comprises 13 residues. The DNA for the CDR3 is TGCAGCGTTGTAACGCAGGGGTCCTACGAGCAGTACTTC. Its translation: CSVVTQGSYEQYF.

This chain uses TRBV10-2 with TRBJ2-7; 9 bases agree with TRBD1. CDR1 is WSHSY and CDR2 is SAAADI in the germline V gene. The CDR3 contains 15 residues. The V gene end was trimmed by 3 bases and the J gene end by 5 bases; junction bases not matched to a gene: 8. CDR3 nucleotides: TGCGCCAGCAGTGAACTGGGACAGGGACACAACGAGCAGTACTTC. It codes for CASSELGQGHNEQYF.

V gene TRBV5-1 combines with J gene TRBJ2-1; 7 nucleotides align to TRBD1. The V segment lost 3 bases and the J segment 0 bases; nucleotides outside the gene matches: 6. The CDR3 contains 16 residues. Germline V gene lookup returns CDR1 SGHRS and CDR2 YFSETQ. This chain's CDR3 is CASSSRGLSSYNEQFF. CDR3 nucleotides: TGCGCCAGCAGCTCGAGGGGGCTTAGCTCCTACAATGAGCAGTTCTTC.

The V and J genes are TRBV5-6 and TRBJ1-5; 8 bases fit TRBD1. Germline trimming cut 3 bases from V and 3 bases from J; bases unmatched to any gene: 2. Germline V gene data show CDR1 as SGHDT and CDR2 as YYEEEE. There are 14 residues in the CDR3. CDR3 residues: CASSSRGPNQPQHF. CDR3 DNA: TGTGCCAGCAGCTCCAGGGGGCCCAATCAGCCCCAGCATTTT.

This clone was counted a single time. The V and J genes are TRBV30 and TRBJ1-1, with D possibly matching TRBD1 (5 bases). V dropped 7 bases and J dropped 0 bases, with 12 bases sitting between them. Germline V gene data show CDR1 as GTSNPN and CDR2 as SVGIG (reference sequence). The CDR3 runs to 13 residues. CDR3 bases: TGTGCCTCTAGACAGAGAATGAACACTGAAGCTTTCTTT. This encodes CASRQRMNTEAFF.

This clone was picked up a small number of times. This rearrangement joins TRBV18 to TRBJ2-1; the D gene is possibly TRBD1 (5 bases). CDR1 and CDR2 from the germline V gene are KGHSH and LQKENI. The ends were cut back, 4 bases at V and 4 bases at J, with 17 bases in the middle. The CDR3 has 16 amino acids. The DNA for the CDR3 is TGTGCCAGCTCACTCCAGGCAGGGAATAGGTACAATGAGCAGTTCTTC. Its protein product is CASSLQAGNRYNEQFF.

The chain couples TRBV2 to TRBJ1-1, with TRBD1 matching 8 bases. The CDR3 covers 15 residues. CDR1 and CDR2 (germline): SNHLY, FYNNEI. The V and J ends lost 6 bases and 0 bases, in that order; junction bases with no gene match: 6. As DNA, the CDR3 is TGTGCCAGCAGCAGGGACAGGAGATTGAACACTGAAGCTTTCTTT. It is translated as CASSRDRRLNTEAFF.